This passage covers 16 T cell receptor beta chains from one sample sequenced in a study of regulatory T cells in long-lasting Graves disease (dated by TCRdb to about 2021). Libraries came from multiplex PCR. Sequencing relied on an Illumina HiSeq 4000. CDR3 regions were amplified by Arm-PCR with iRepertoire HTBI primers to construct TCR beta libraries. The raw public reads went through TCRdb reprocessing: fastp at Q25, MiXCR clone calling, in-frame beta chains kept. CDR3 protein duplicates are merged, each entry listing the most common genes and DNA. A total of hundreds of thousands of distinct CDR3 sequences appear in this sample, over 15% of them only once. Roughly 29% of the sample belongs to the ten largest clones. The intended sense of this specimen's time point label: newly diagnosed GD, antithyroid drugs for less than 3 months. RNA was extracted from PBMCs in TRIzol for both TCR sequencing and RNA sequencing.

A further study also used this sample, focusing on T cells in Graves' hyperthyroidism and ophthalmopathy.

Sample: peripheral blood mononuclear cells (PBMCs), taken at new diagnosis, from a patient treated with antithyroid drugs. These receptors were collected from a man aged 40-49 years with Graves disease. Donor details come from another sample of the same person, matched by shared clones.

This clonotype occurred many times. The chain employs TRBV2 and TRBJ2-1; 11 nucleotides agree with TRBD1. Germline-derived CDR1 and CDR2 are SNHLY and FYNNEI. Trimming took 2 bases from V and 9 from J; bases not matched to a gene: 9. The CDR3 contains 16 residues. The CDR3: CASSELGTGGTTEQFF. CDR3 DNA sequence: TGTGCCAGCAGTGAACTAGGGACAGGGGGTACAACTGAGCAGTTCTTC.

This chain uses TRBV20-1 with TRBJ2-7; maybe TRBD1 (5 bases). Germline lookup yields CDR1 DFQATT and CDR2 SNEGSKA (reference sequence). CDR3 length equals 12 residues. V dropped 2 bases and J dropped 0 bases, with 5 bases sitting between them. The CDR3: CSARQGSYEQYF. The DNA for the CDR3 is TGCAGTGCTAGACAGGGCTCCTACGAGCAGTACTTC.

This clonotype was counted a few times. The chain uses TRBV7-9 and TRBJ1-1, with D unclear. The CDR3 is 14 residues long. Looked up from germline, CDR1 is SEHNR and CDR2 is FQNEAQ (reference sequence). Trimming stripped 7 bases from V and 1 base from J, with 13 bases between. For the CDR3, the DNA is TGTGCCAGCAAGGGTTGGGCACCGAACACTGAAGCTTTCTTT. It yields the protein CASKGWAPNTEAFF.

This clonotype was observed a few times. The CDR3 coding sequence is TGCGCCAGCAGCCAACCTCGAGTAAACCTCTCCAAAAACATTCAGTACTTC. It yields the protein CASSQPRVNLSKNIQYF. V is TRBV4-1 and J is TRBJ2-4; D unclear. Germline assignment: CDR1 MGHRA and CDR2 YSYEKL. The CDR3 spans 17 residues. V gave up 2 bases and J gave up 2 bases, with 16 bases separating them.

This clonotype was counted many times. This sequence joins TRBV28 and TRBJ2-7; 12 positions match TRBD2. Trimming took 6 bases from V and 2 from J; bases not matched to a gene: 5. Germline values: CDR1 MDHEN, CDR2 SYDVKM. The CDR3 runs 15 residues. For the CDR3, the DNA is TGTGCCAGCAGCCTACTAGCGGGGGGACCCTACGAGCAGTACTTC. This sequence encodes CASSLLAGGPYEQYF. The whole variable domain, filled in from reference TRBV28 and TRBJ2-7, reads DVKVTQSSRYLVKRTGEKVFLECVQDMDHENMFWYRQDPGLGLRLIYFSYDVKMKEKGDIPEGYSVSREKKERFSLILESASTNQTSMYLCASSLLAGGPYEQYFGPGTRLTVT.

This clonotype was seen repeatedly, ten times or more. This sequence joins TRBV6-5 and TRBJ1-2; no clear D gene. The germline V and J ends were trimmed by 0 bases and 6 bases, with 8 bases remaining between them. Per germline, CDR1 MNHEY and CDR2 SVGAGI. This CDR3 contains 13 residues. The CDR3 is CASSYSGADGYTF. CDR3 nucleotides: TGTGCCAGCAGTTACTCGGGTGCAGATGGCTACACCTTC.

This clonotype was seen a handful of times. The chain employs TRBV19 and TRBJ1-1; no definite D call. V lost 10 bases and J lost 4, with 16 bases in between. The CDR3 loop spans 13 amino acids. From germline, CDR1 is LNHDA and CDR2 SQIVND (reference sequence). The DNA of the CDR3 is TGTGCCACCCTGGGCGACGCGGGCACTGAAGCTTTCTTT. Translating it yields CATLGDAGTEAFF.

This clonotype was seen only a few times. The rearrangement links TRBV20-1 to TRBJ2-1, with TRBD2 matching over 13 bases. The J segment lost 13 bases and the V segment lost 6 bases, leaving 6 bases of the junction unmatched. Per the germline V gene, CDR1 is DFQATT and CDR2 is SNEGSKA (reference sequence). The CDR3 has 12 amino acids. The CDR3 DNA is TGCAGTGCCCTGACTAGCGGGGGGCCCCAGTTCTTC. It encodes CSALTSGGPQFF.

About this clonotype itself: A read error is possible here, since a much larger clone lies one base away. V and J are TRBV6-9 and TRBJ2-3, with D perhaps given as TRBD1 or TRBD2 (6 bases each). The V gene lost 7 bases and the J gene lost 2 bases, with 19 bases spanning the gap. CDR3 size: 16 residues. CDR1 MNHGY and CDR2 SVAAGI come from the germline V gene. CDR3 residues: CASNYRDSSYTDTQYF. CDR3 nucleotides: TGTGCCAGCAATTACAGGGACTCTTCCTACACAGATACGCAGTATTTT.

This clonotype was observed at least ten times. The chain has TRBV20-1 and TRBJ2-3; TRBD2 matches 11 bases. CDR3 length: 15 amino acids. Germline V gene lookup returns CDR1 DFQATT and CDR2 SNEGSKA (reference sequence). The V segment lost 3 bases and the J segment 6 bases; nucleotides outside the gene matches: 8. CDR3 sequence reads: CSARLSSGGTDTQYF. CDR3 sequence (DNA): TGCAGTGCTAGGTTGTCTAGCGGGGGGACGGATACGCAGTATTTT.

The table lists this clonotype with many counts. The chain employs TRBV7-9 and TRBJ2-1; D tentatively reads TRBD1 or TRBD2 (6 bases each). The length of the CDR3 is 15 residues. Germline loops: CDR1 SEHNR, CDR2 FQNEAQ (reference sequence). Deletions cut 1 base from V and 4 bases from J, with 11 bases between. The CDR3 bases are TGTGCCAGCAGCTTAGAACGGGGGCTGTACAATGAGCAGTTCTTC. Translating gives CASSLERGLYNEQFF.

V gene TRBV4-1 combines with J gene TRBJ2-1; 12 positions match TRBD2. The CDR3 is 17 amino acids. Trimming cost V 1 base and J 4 bases; bases outside gene matches: 5. Germline CDR1 and CDR2: MGHRA and YSYEKL. The CDR3 loop is CASSQGLAGGRYNEQFF. The CDR3 coding sequence is TGCGCCAGCAGCCAAGGGCTAGCGGGGGGGAGGTACAATGAGCAGTTCTTC.

The chain has TRBV5-1 and TRBJ2-5; TRBD2 matches at 9 bases. Trimming removed 4 bases from V and 4 bases from J; junction bases left unmatched: 11. The CDR3 is made up of 16 amino acids. CDR1 is SGHRS, CDR2 YFSETQ, per germline. This CDR3 reads CASSPVEAGGGETQYF. The DNA of the CDR3 is TGCGCCAGCAGCCCCGTGGAAGCGGGGGGTGGAGAGACCCAGTACTTC.

Turning to this clonotype: A read error may explain this, as a much larger clone is one base away. The chain has TRBV18 and TRBJ2-7; possible D gene TRBD1, 6 bases. The CDR3 runs to 15 residues. Germline CDR1 KGHSH, CDR2 LQKENI. Trimming removed 6 bases from V and 5 bases from J, with 20 bases in between. Here the CDR3 DNA reads TGTGCCAGCTCGGGTTGGGACACCGGGACCCACGAGCAGTACTTC. It specifies CASSGWDTGTHEQYF. The full variable domain, in which reference TRBV18 and TRBJ2-7 provide the parts outside the CDR3, is NAGVMQNPRHLVRRRGQEARLRCSPMKGHSHVYWYRQLPEEGLKFMVYLQKENIIDESGMPKERFSAEFPKEGPSILRIQQVVRGDSAAYFCASSGWDTGTHEQYFGPGTRLTVT.

This chain uses TRBV24-1 with TRBJ1-2; D is unclear. V was clipped by 2 bases and J by 1 base, with 7 bases between them. The length of the CDR3 is 14 residues. The germline V gene encodes CDR1 KGHDR and CDR2 SFDVKD. CDR3 sequence: CATSDSTGNYGYTF. The CDR3 DNA follows: TGTGCCACCAGTGATTCAACTGGTAACTATGGCTACACCTTC.

The genes are TRBV6-1 and TRBJ2-2, with 7 positions matching TRBD1. Germline CDR1 is MNHNS and CDR2 is SASEGT. V lost 9 bases to trimming and J lost 1 base; unmatched junction nucleotides: 5. The CDR3 is 14 residues long. The CDR3 protein is CASNRGLNTGELFF. The CDR3, as DNA: TGTGCCAGTAACAGGGGCTTGAACACCGGGGAGCTGTTTTTT.